This TCR beta chain was profiled in a study of CD8 T cells in Susac syndrome. With 4 bases removed from V and 2 bases from J, the gap between germline ends came to 12 bases. This CDR3 region has 15 residues. CDR1 and CDR2 (germline): SGHRS, YFSETQ. General observations from the study: In total CD8+ repertoires, some 16 Susac-specific public clones were found, and in CD8+ TEMRA repertoires, five were found.

Turning to this clonotype: Its specificity is unknown.

Random hexamers were used to reverse transcribe about 0.5 to 1 ug of RNA. Amplification of TCR beta CDR3 spanned 54 Vbeta and 13 Jbeta via immunoSEQ multiplex PCR. TCRdb reprocessed the immunoSEQ multiplex PCR reads with MiXCR, giving one entry per CDR3 protein. The data hold some 75,000 distinct CDR3 sequences, with 80% to 95% observed a single time. The sequence was collected from a human donor with Susac syndrome. The sample was CD8+ T cells from PBMCs. The V call is TRBV5-1, the J call TRBJ2-2; D may match TRBD1 or TRBD2 (6 bases each). In DNA form, the CDR3 reads TGCGCCAGCAGCCCCGGGGGCGCCAACACCGGGGAGCTGTTTTTT. This sequence encodes CASSPGGANTGELFF.